This T cell receptor beta chain was captured by sequencing in a study of blood T cell repertoires in COVID-19. Germline CDR1 and CDR2: MNHEY and SVGEGT. The V segment lost 3 bases and the J segment 7 bases; nucleotides outside the gene matches: 3. The CDR3 totals 14 residues. Method: immunoSEQ multiplex PCR; TCRdb's copy keeps in-frame clones and lacks some. This sample has about 83,000 clones; roughly 87% occur once, and the top ten carry around 3%. Sequenced: peripheral blood. The chain has TRBV6-2 or TRBV6-3 and TRBJ2-1; 10 bases map to TRBD2. The TCR comes from a woman aged 45-60 years with active or convalescent COVID-19. The CDR3 region has the DNA TGTGCCAGCAGTTATCTGACTAGCGGGAATGAGCAGTTCTTC. Its translation is CASSYLTSGNEQFF.